This T cell receptor (beta chain) was captured in a study of T cell responses to AZD1222 COVID-19 vaccine. The CDR3 covers 14 residues. V gave up 5 bases and J gave up 6 bases; unmatched junction bases: 5. CDR1 is SGHRS and CDR2 is YFSETQ in the germline V gene. This table comes from immunoSEQ multiplex PCR, and its TCRdb copy is limited to in-frame clones, with some not included. The sample yields 85,000 to 130,000 clones, about 89% seen once. This clone was picked up a small number of times. What it binds is unknown. Study-wide points: With two AZD1222 doses given, Spike-specific TCR breadth and depth both rose. Distributed over spike, vaccine-associated CD4 TCRs predominated at 160-218 and 743-854. Of spike-specific TCRs, nearly half reportedly target regions left unmutated in variants. Of the AZD1222 recipients, only 5 or 6 were seropositive at baseline.

This sample comprised peripheral blood, obtained 28 days after the second dose of the MenACWY control vaccine. This TCR was sampled from an adult who received the MenACWY meningococcal vaccine as a control. The V call is TRBV5-1, the J call TRBJ2-2; 9 bases map to TRBD1. Written as DNA, the CDR3 is TGCGCCAGCAGACAAGGACAGGGGTCCGGGGAGCTGTTTTTT. Translating it yields CASRQGQGSGELFF. Full variable domain (missing parts from reference TRBV5-1 and TRBJ2-2): KAGVTQTPRYLIKTRGQQVTLSCSPISGHRSVSWYQQTPGQGLQFLFEYFSETQRNKGNFPGRFSGRQFSNSRSEMNVSTLELGDSALYLCASRQGQGSGELFFGEGSRLTVL.